This entry features one T cell receptor (beta chain) sequence. The sample comes from a study of OX40 agonist ivuxolimab in advanced cancers. Trimming pared 0 bases from V and 2 bases from J, leaving 13 bases between. The CDR3 consists of 16 residues. In germline, CDR1 is SGHTA, CDR2 FQGNSA. Sequencing was performed with immunoSEQ multiplex PCR; in TCRdb, only in-frame clones are kept and a portion is missing. The sample records tens of thousands of clones, around 90% being singletons. This specimen was CD4+ or CD8+ T cells sorted from blood, taken in a trial of the OX40 agonist ivuxolimab. The chain has TRBV7-2 and TRBJ2-5, with D possibly being TRBD1 (5 bases). The TCR sequence derives from an adult with an advanced solid tumor such as melanoma, head and neck, liver or kidney cancer. CDR3 sequence: CASSLAVGAQQETQYF. CDR3 in DNA: TGTGCCAGCAGCTTAGCGGTTGGGGCCCAACAAGAGACCCAGTACTTC.